This note documents a single TCR beta chain sequence. No antigen is known for it. Base-call qualities are not available, and no considerably larger clone is one nucleotide away. This sample is drawn from a study of T cell clonotyping in hematopoietic cell transplantation (TCRdb year 2021). General notes on the study: A total of some 130 blood samples were collected in the study from some 37 consecutive transplant recipients and their related donors. Patient recruitment ran from 2015 to January 2017, and follow-up continued until late 2020 or death.

Overall results and qualifications from the work: Only a small fraction of recipient repertoires overlapped donor repertoires, with over 97% appearing de novo at the given depth. After transplant, TCR diversity in recipients dropped, and pathologically expanded clonotypes climbed progressively between day 30 and day 180. The sample size was limited, and because cells were not sorted, the contributions of CD4 and CD8 repertoires could not be separated. Broader TCR repertoire diversity after transplant was predicted by Inverse Simpson Index values from donors and from recipients before transplant.

Blood samples for TCR beta sequencing were given by related transplant donors. Using Nuclei Lysis Solution, genomic DNA was extracted from unfractionated peripheral blood mononuclear cells that were either fresh or cryopreserved. V is trimmed back by 2 bases and J by 0 bases, and the junction contains 6 bases that no gene match accounts for. The CDR3 numbers 16 residues from cysteine through phenylalanine. CDR3 DNA is the only sequence kept; it has 48 bases, read in frame from the first base. The germline V gene sets CDR1 to SGHTA and CDR2 to FQGNSA. TCR beta CDR3 regions were amplified from genomic DNA with the immunoSEQ assay, a bias-controlled multiplex PCR using V- and J-specific primers. A proprietary barcode and Illumina adapter sequences were added to the CDR3 amplicons in a second PCR step. CDR3 libraries were sequenced on an Illumina MiSeq instrument. The study's own analysis went as follows. Export and quality control were performed with immunoSEQ Analyzer 3.0, and downstream analyses were performed with R Bioconductor and Immunarch. Only productive rearrangements within the normalized downsampled data set were used in the calculation of repertoire metrics. Pathologically expanded clonotypes were defined as those larger than 5 templates in the normalized cohort. The Inverse Simpson Index was used to measure repertoire diversity. To capture all clonotypes, the CMV-specificity analyses were run on the non-normalized data set. TCRdb re-hosts the immuneACCESS table, in-frame sequences only. Its copies lack some clones; in the studies checked, an unresolved V gene accounts for under half of them, and the cause for the rest is not known. V and J calls and clone size follow that table, whereas D and trimming were derived from the DNA. This sample holds 65,000 to 75,000 clones; over 90% were observed only once. In total, the top ten clones hold 1.6% of the sample.

Sequenced material: peripheral blood mononuclear cells. The sequence was obtained from a man between 45 and 60 years old in good health. Some clones in this sample may be carry-over from other donors' samples. The chain is encoded by TRBV7-2 joined to TRBJ1-2, and 7 junctional nucleotides match TRBD1. CDR3 protein: CASSLYGTASNYGYTF. DNA sequence: TGTGCCAGCAGCTTATATGGGACAGCTTCTAACTATGGCTACACCTTC.